These 22 T cell receptor beta chains came from one sample sequenced in a study of blood T cell repertoires in COVID-19. Only in-frame clones appear in the TCRdb table, and some are missing; sequencing was by immunoSEQ multiplex PCR. Here the sample spans roughly 40,000 clones, more than 65% being singletons. The specimen sequenced was peripheral blood. The source of these receptors is a human donor in a cohort sampled during active COVID-19.

This chain links TRBV5-1 with TRBJ2-2; D is uncertain. This CDR3 region has 13 residues. V lost 0 bases and J 4 bases, leaving 4 bases between the germline ends. Germline-derived CDR1 and CDR2 are SGHRS and YFSETQ. CDR3 loop: CASSLAITGELFF. CDR3 coding DNA: TGCGCCAGCAGCTTGGCCATCACCGGGGAGCTGTTTTTT.

This clone was recorded only once. The chain uses TRBV7-9 and TRBJ2-3, with 13 bases aligning to TRBD2. Trimming removed 5 bases from V and 5 bases from J; junction bases left unmatched: 7. Germline CDR1 reads SEHNR; CDR2 reads FQNEAQ (reference sequence). The CDR3 has 16 amino acids. CDR3 in amino acids: CASSRPGLAGLDTQYF. In nucleotides, the CDR3 is TGTGCCAGCAGCAGACCGGGACTAGCGGGGTTAGATACGCAGTATTTT. The full variable domain, in which reference TRBV7-9 and TRBJ2-3 provide the parts outside the CDR3, is DTGVSQNPRHKITKRGQNVTFRCDPISEHNRLYWYRQTLGQGPEFLTYFQNEAQLEKSRLLSDRFSAERPKGSFSTLEIQRTEQGDSAMYLCASSRPGLAGLDTQYFGPGTRLTVL.

This clone occurred once. In DNA, the CDR3 is TGCGCCAGCAGCAAGGGACAAGGAGAAAAACTGTTTTTT. This translates into CASSKGQGEKLFF. The chain combines TRBV5-1 with TRBJ1-4, with TRBD1 as a possible D gene (6 bases). Trimming removed 4 bases from V and 8 bases from J, with 12 bases in between. CDR3 length: 13 amino acids. Per the germline V gene, CDR1 is SGHRS and CDR2 is YFSETQ.

V is TRBV28 and J is TRBJ2-5, with 9 bases identical to TRBD2. The CDR3 length is 15 residues. Germline lookup yields CDR1 MDHEN and CDR2 SYDVKM. V shed 8 bases, J shed 5 bases, and the junction held 12 bases outside the gene matches. The DNA of the CDR3 is TGTGCCAGCGTCGTAAGAGCGGGAGGCGGGGAGACCCAGTACTTC. It specifies CASVVRAGGGETQYF. Drawing the rest from reference TRBV28 and TRBJ2-5, the complete variable domain is DVKVTQSSRYLVKRTGEKVFLECVQDMDHENMFWYRQDPGLGLRLIYFSYDVKMKEKGDIPEGYSVSREKKERFSLILESASTNQTSMYLCASVVRAGGGETQYFGPGTRLLVL.

The chain is built from TRBV3-1 (or the pseudogene TRBV3-2) and TRBJ1-2, with TRBD1 as a possible D gene (5 bases). Trimming cost V 4 bases and J 4 bases, with 10 bases left between them. The CDR3 is made up of 13 amino acids. Germline lookup yields CDR1 LGHDT and CDR2 YNNKEL (reference sequence). The CDR3 nucleotides are TGTGCCAGCAGCCTCGGGGGATCCTATGGCTACACCTTC. As protein: CASSLGGSYGYTF.

V and J are TRBV19 and TRBJ1-5; D might be TRBD1 (5 bases). Trimming cost V 5 bases and J 6 bases, with 11 bases left between them. The CDR3 is made up of 13 amino acids. Germline CDR1 reads LNHDA; CDR2 reads SQIVND (reference sequence). CDR3 in DNA: TGTGCCAGTAGTGGACACATACTTCAGCCCCAGCATTTT. Translated: CASSGHILQPQHF.

V gene TRBV24-1 combines with J gene TRBJ2-3; 8 nucleotides agree with TRBD2. Germline V gene data show CDR1 as KGHDR and CDR2 as SFDVKD. The J segment lost 5 bases and the V segment lost 1 base, leaving 7 bases of the junction unmatched. The CDR3 sequence is 16 residues long. Here the CDR3 DNA reads TGTGCCACCAGTGATTTCAAAGCGGGAGAAGGAGATACGCAGTATTTT. Its protein product is CATSDFKAGEGDTQYF.

This chain links TRBV11-3 with TRBJ2-3; TRBD2 matches 9 bases. The V segment lost 5 bases and the J segment 2 bases; nucleotides outside the gene matches: 11. The CDR3 is 17 residues long. The germline CDR1 and CDR2 sequences are SGHNT and YENEEA. In DNA form, the CDR3 reads TGTGCCAGCAGCGAGGGACAGACTAGCGGTGACACAGATACGCAGTATTTT. It is translated as CASSEGQTSGDTDTQYF.

The V gene is TRBV28, the J gene TRBJ1-2; 7 nucleotides align to TRBD1. CDR3 length equals 12 residues. CDR1 and CDR2 from the germline V gene are MDHEN and SYDVKM. Trimming at V came to 5 bases and at J to 8 bases, leaving 5 bases not matched to a gene. CDR3 DNA: TGTGCCAGCAGTGCGACAGGGCACGGCTACACCTTC. Its translation: CASSATGHGYTF.

The chain couples TRBV7-2 to TRBJ2-3; a weak D match, TRBD1 (5 bases). The CDR3 extends over 14 amino acids. The germline CDR1 and CDR2 sequences are SGHTA and FQGNSA. V lost 5 bases, J lost 6 bases, and 15 bases lay in between. The DNA of the CDR3 is TGTGCCAGCAGCCCCAGCCTAGGGGCCGATACGCAGTATTTT. It codes for CASSPSLGADTQYF.

The CDR3 is CATSRDPPTSGGHLYEQYF. For the CDR3, the DNA is TGTGCCACCAGCAGAGATCCGCCCACTAGCGGGGGTCACCTCTACGAGCAGTACTTC. This chain uses TRBV15 with TRBJ2-7; 11 nucleotides line up with TRBD2. Germline CDR1 and CDR2: LNHNV and YYDKDF (reference sequence). The V segment lost 0 bases and the J segment 3 bases; nucleotides outside the gene matches: 13. This CDR3 region has 19 residues.

This clone was counted once. The J gene is TRBJ2-5, the V gene TRBV10-1, with TRBD1 matching 8 bases. This CDR3 comprises 14 residues. V lost 6 bases, J lost 5 bases, and 8 bases stayed unmatched. Germline CDR1 is WNHNN and CDR2 is SYGVQD (reference sequence). CDR3 loop: CASSEDRAVETQYF. The CDR3 DNA reads TGCGCCAGCAGCGAGGACAGGGCCGTGGAGACCCAGTACTTC.

This chain uses TRBV12-5 with TRBJ2-3; 10 bases agree with TRBD2. V shed 8 bases, J shed 8 bases, and the junction held 13 bases outside the gene matches. The CDR3 is 15 amino acids. CDR1 and CDR2 (germline): LGHNT, FRNRAP. CDR3 protein: CASSPGTSDPGTQYF. CDR3 nucleotide sequence: TGTGCTAGTTCGCCGGGGACTAGCGACCCTGGTACGCAGTATTTT.

The chain combines TRBV18 with TRBJ1-6; D is ambiguous. The CDR3 runs to 14 residues. The ends were cut back, 2 bases at V and 10 bases at J, with 12 bases in the middle. Germline V gene data show CDR1 as KGHSH and CDR2 as LQKENI. DNA of the CDR3: TGTGCCAGCTCACCAGGGTTGGGAGACTCACCCCTCCACTTT. Translating it yields CASSPGLGDSPLHF.

This chain links TRBV2 with TRBJ1-1; 10 positions match TRBD1. CDR3 length: 13 residues. Germline values: CDR1 SNHLY, CDR2 FYNNEI. The trim removed 4 bases at V and 6 bases at J, leaving 2 bases unmatched. The CDR3 spells CASSADRGPEAFF. The CDR3 nucleotides are TGTGCCAGCAGTGCTGACAGGGGGCCTGAAGCTTTCTTT.

CDR3 protein: CASSLGGGTAVYGYTF. CDR3 DNA sequence: TGTGCCAGCAGCTTGGGGGGTGGGACGGCCGTCTATGGCTACACCTTC. V gene TRBV28 combines with J gene TRBJ1-2, with D possibly matching TRBD1 (5 bases). The germline gives CDR1 MDHEN, CDR2 SYDVKM. Trimming removed 6 bases at V and 4 bases at J, with 21 bases between. CDR3 length: 16 amino acids.

This chain joins TRBV7-9 and TRBJ2-3, with TRBD2 identical over 10 bases. CDR3 length: 16 amino acids. Germline V gene lookup returns CDR1 SEHNR and CDR2 FQNEAQ (reference sequence). After removal of 3 bases from V and 1 base from J, the junction contained 4 bases not matched to a gene. The CDR3 nucleotides are TGTGCCAGCAGCTTCCCTAGCGGGAGAGGCACAGATACGCAGTATTTT. Its protein is CASSFPSGRGTDTQYF. The complete variable domain, with remaining parts taken from reference TRBV7-9 and TRBJ2-3, reads DTGVSQNPRHKITKRGQNVTFRCDPISEHNRLYWYRQTLGQGPEFLTYFQNEAQLEKSRLLSDRFSAERPKGSFSTLEIQRTEQGDSAMYLCASSFPSGRGTDTQYFGPGTRLTVL.

This clone was seen only a few times. The rearrangement joins TRBV3-1 (or the pseudogene TRBV3-2) to TRBJ2-3, with 7 bases lining up with TRBD2. Germline V lookup: CDR1 LGHDT, CDR2 YNNKEL (reference sequence). This CDR3 is built from 15 residues. V shed 4 bases, J shed 5 bases, and the junction held 9 bases outside the gene matches. CDR3 nucleotide sequence: TGTGCCAGCAGCCGCGGGAGTGTGGCAGGAGATACGCAGTATTTT. This encodes CASSRGSVAGDTQYF.

The CDR3 sequence is CASSSRGNTEAFF. The CDR3 DNA follows: TGTGCCAGCTCATCCAGGGGGAACACTGAAGCTTTCTTT. V gene TRBV18 combines with J gene TRBJ1-1; perhaps TRBD1 as D (6 bases). There are 13 residues in the CDR3. V shed 5 bases and J shed 1 base, with 8 bases lying between them. The germline V gene encodes CDR1 KGHSH and CDR2 LQKENI.

This clone was seen a handful of times. This chain connects TRBV6-6 to TRBJ1-1; possibly TRBD1 for D (6 bases). V was trimmed by 5 bases and J by 5 bases, leaving 24 bases between them. This CDR3 contains 17 residues. The germline V gene encodes CDR1 MNHNY and CDR2 SVGAGI (reference sequence). The CDR3 reads CASSLRDTSVLETEAFF. DNA for the CDR3: TGTGCCAGCAGTCTTCGGGACACCAGTGTTTTAGAGACTGAAGCTTTCTTT.

This sequence joins TRBV5-4 and TRBJ2-7; TRBD2 aligns across 13 bases. The CDR3 has 15 residues. V lost 3 bases, J lost 5 bases, and 5 bases stayed unmatched. Germline V gene sequence: CDR1 SGHNT, CDR2 YYREEE (reference sequence). The CDR3 region is CASSSFGLAGDEQYF. The DNA for the CDR3 is TGTGCCAGCAGCTCATTTGGACTAGCGGGAGACGAGCAGTACTTC.

The rearrangement uses TRBV5-4 and TRBJ2-7; no firm D call. CDR1 and CDR2 (germline): SGHNT, YYREEE (reference sequence). This CDR3 contains 13 residues. V lost 2 bases to trimming and J lost 4 bases, with 10 bases between them. CDR3 in amino acids: CASSLFTRYEQYF. CDR3 DNA: TGTGCCAGCAGCTTATTTACGAGGTACGAGCAGTACTTC.